This is a list of T cell receptor beta chains from one sample in a study of blood T cells in healthy people across ages. One entry per CDR3 protein, called by TCRdb with MiXCR from the 5' RACE reads. The sample yields hundreds of thousands of distinct CDR3 sequences, about 45% seen once. The sequenced sample consisted of blood. These receptors came from a man older than 75 in good health. Both conserved end residues are part of each CDR3. The D gene is left open where the match is weak. Size is omitted from some rows. Given values are once, few, many or a class for expanded clones.

NA	TRBV30	TRBD2	TRBJ2-1	TGTGCCTGGAGTCGGTTAGGGCTAGCGGGAGCTGCTTTCTACAATGAGCAGTTCTTC	CAWSRLGLAGAAFYNEQFF
many	TRBV29-1	TRBD2	TRBJ2-1	TGCAGCGTTGCCGTAAGCGGGGGGAATTACAATGAGCAGTTCTTC	CSVAVSGGNYNEQFF
NA	TRBV5-6	NA	TRBJ2-2	TGTGCCAGCAGCGGGGGTGGGGCGCGACCCACCGGGGAGCTGTTTTTT	CASSGGGARPTGELFF
NA	TRBV11-2	TRBD2	TRBJ2-1	TGTGCCAGCAGCATTAGCGGGAGTTACCACAATGAGCAGTTCTTC	CASSISGSYHNEQFF
few	TRBV28	TRBD1	TRBJ1-2	TGTGCCAGCAGCACAACAACCCCCGGGACAGGGCATGGCTACACCTTC	CASSTTTPGTGHGYTF
NA	TRBV11-1	NA	TRBJ2-7	TGTGCCAGCAGCTTAAAAGGGATCGGATACGAGCAGTACTTC	CASSLKGIGYEQYF
NA	TRBV5-5	NA	TRBJ2-1	TGTGCCAGCAGCTATACCACAACTCCGGGACTCGGGAATGAGCAGTTCTTC	CASSYTTTPGLGNEQFF
NA	TRBV7-3	NA	TRBJ2-2	TGTGCCAGCAGGCGACAGGCGAACACCGGGGAGCTGTTTTTT	CASRRQANTGELFF
once	TRBV4-3	NA	TRBJ1-5	TGCGCCAGCAGCCAAGCGGCGGCTTATAGCAATCAGCCCCAGCATTTT	CASSQAAAYSNQPQHF
NA	TRBV7-2	TRBD2	TRBJ2-7	TGTGCCAGCAGCACGAGCCCGGGACTAGCGGGGATGCGGTACTTC	CASSTSPGLAGMRYF
few	TRBV5-1	NA	TRBJ2-2	TGCGCCAGCAGCGGGCAATTCGCGAACACCGGGGAGCTGTTTTTT	CASSGQFANTGELFF
NA	TRBV6-2/TRBV6-3	NA	TRBJ1-5	TGTGCCACCGCAAGGACAGCCGATCAGCCCCAGCATTTT	CATARTADQPQHF
NA	TRBV4-2	NA	TRBJ2-1	TGTGCCAGCAGTCGAACAGGGTCCCCCTCCTACAATGAGCAGTTCTTC	CASSRTGSPSYNEQFF
NA	TRBV20-1	TRBD2	TRBJ2-5	TGCAGTGGGGCGGGCGGGAGTCCGGAGACCCAGTACTTC	CSGAGGSPETQYF
few	TRBV28	TRBD2	TRBJ2-2	TGTGCCAGCAGCCGGTCTAGCGGGAGTACCGGGGAGCTGTTTTTT	CASSRSSGSTGELFF
few	TRBV7-2	TRBD1	TRBJ2-2	TGTGCCAGCAGAACCGCGGGACAGGGACCTACCGGGGAGCTGTTTTTT	CASRTAGQGPTGELFF
NA	TRBV6-5	NA	TRBJ1-6	TGTGCCAGCAGTATTCCCCGCCAGGATTCACCCCTCCACTTT	CASSIPRQDSPLHF
NA	TRBV12-3/TRBV12-4	NA	TRBJ2-3	TGTGCCAACAGTCCAAATCAAAACCCAGATACGCAGTATTTT	CANSPNQNPDTQYF
NA	TRBV5-6	TRBD1	TRBJ2-1	TGTGCCAGCAGGAGACAGGGTGTTGAGCAGTTCTTC	CASRRQGVEQFF
few	TRBV28	TRBD2	TRBJ2-4	TGTGCCAGCAGTTTACCGCAGCGGGAGGTCTACATTCAGTACTTC	CASSLPQREVYIQYF
NA	TRBV7-2	NA	TRBJ2-5	TGTGCCAGCAGCTCCCGGGCCCAGACCCAGTACTTC	CASSSRAQTQYF
NA	TRBV5-1	NA	TRBJ2-2	TGCGCCAGCAGCCTCGGGACGGTTGACACCGGGGAGCTGTTTTTT	CASSLGTVDTGELFF
few	TRBV20-1	TRBD2	TRBJ2-3	TGCAGTGCTACTCCGGGACTAGCTGCGTATTTT	CSATPGLAAYF
NA	TRBV27	TRBD2	TRBJ2-7	TGTGCCAGCAGTCTCCGACTAGCGGGCGTTCCAAGCTCCTACGAGCAGTACTTC	CASSLRLAGVPSSYEQYF
NA	TRBV7-2	TRBD2	TRBJ2-7	TGTGCCAGCAGACCAGGACTAGCGGGAGACGAGCAGTACTTC	CASRPGLAGDEQYF
few	TRBV3-1	NA	TRBJ2-1	TGTGCCAGCAGCCAGGCGGTAAACCCCTACAATGAGCAGTTCTTC	CASSQAVNPYNEQFF
NA	TRBV20-1	NA	TRBJ2-3	TGCAGTGCTAGAGATGCGGATAGCGGAGGCACAGATACGCAGTATTTT	CSARDADSGGTDTQYF
NA	TRBV5-1	TRBD1	TRBJ2-1	TGCGCCAGCAGCCTCTGGACAGGGGACAATGAGCAGTTCTTC	CASSLWTGDNEQFF
NA	TRBV12-3/TRBV12-4	NA	TRBJ2-5	TGTGCCAGCGGCCATTTGCATCGGGAGACCCAGTACTTC	CASGHLHRETQYF
few	TRBV20-1	TRBD2	TRBJ2-3	TGCAGTGCTAGATACAGCGGGGGTGCGACAGATACGCAGTATTTT	CSARYSGGATDTQYF
NA	TRBV7-2	NA	TRBJ1-6	TGTGCCAGCAGCTTGGGGACACTCTATAATTCACCCCTCCACTTT	CASSLGTLYNSPLHF
NA	TRBV7-2	TRBD1	TRBJ1-2	TGTGCCAGCAGCTTAAGCACAGGGGGGTATGGCTACACCTTC	CASSLSTGGYGYTF
NA	TRBV7-2	TRBD2	TRBJ2-1	TGTGCCAGCAGTATATCTAGCCGGGGGGTCTACAATGAGCAGTTCTTC	CASSISSRGVYNEQFF
NA	TRBV7-2	TRBD2	TRBJ2-3	TGTGCCAGCAGCTACCTCGGGACTAGCGATCCAGATACGCAGTATTTT	CASSYLGTSDPDTQYF
few	TRBV12-3/TRBV12-4	NA	TRBJ2-5	TGTGCCAGCAGTTTTCGGCAGCAAGAGACCCAGTACTTC	CASSFRQQETQYF
few	TRBV3-1	NA	TRBJ1-1	TGTGCCAGCAAAACCCAGGGGCTGAACACTGAAGCTTTCTTT	CASKTQGLNTEAFF
once	TRBV6-1	NA	TRBJ1-1	TGTGCCAGCAGTGAAGGACGGGCCACTGAAGCTTTCTTT	CASSEGRATEAFF
once	TRBV6-2/TRBV6-3	NA	TRBJ2-3	TGTGCCAGCAGTTACCTGCAGCGGGGCACAGATACGCAGTATTTT	CASSYLQRGTDTQYF
NA	TRBV5-1	TRBD2	TRBJ2-7	TGCGCCAGGAGCTTGGCCTTAGCGGGAGGAGGCTACGAGCAGTACTTC	CARSLALAGGGYEQYF
NA	TRBV6-6	NA	TRBJ1-2	TGTGCCAGTCGCCCATTTGGGGAAGGCTACACCTTC	CASRPFGEGYTF
NA	TRBV18	TRBD1	TRBJ1-2	TGTGCCAGCTCTCGCACAGGGGGCGAGTGGAGTGGCTACACCTTC	CASSRTGGEWSGYTF
many	TRBV9	NA	TRBJ2-5	TGTGCCAGCAGCTCGTCGACTCTAGCGGAGACCCAGTACTTC	CASSSSTLAETQYF
NA	TRBV19	NA	TRBJ2-1	TGTGCCAGTAGTAGGGGACCCCAGAGGTACAATGAGCAGTTCTTC	CASSRGPQRYNEQFF
NA	TRBV5-1	NA	TRBJ1-2	TGCGCCAGCAGCTTGTTGGAGGATGGCTACACCTTC	CASSLLEDGYTF
NA	TRBV4-2	TRBD1	TRBJ1-1	TGTGCCAGCAGCCAACGACAGGGGATGAACACTGAAGCTTTCTTT	CASSQRQGMNTEAFF
NA	TRBV3-1	TRBD1	TRBJ1-2	TGTGCCAGCAGCCCGAGGACAGGGACGAGCGGCTCCCGCGGACATGGCTACACCTTC	CASSPRTGTSGSRGHGYTF
NA	TRBV3-1	NA	TRBJ1-2	TGTGCCAGCAGCCAAGGACAGGCCAACTCTCATGGCTACACCTTC	CASSQGQANSHGYTF
NA	TRBV12-3/TRBV12-4	NA	TRBJ2-4	TGTGCCAGCAGTTCTCTTACAGGGAATATTCAGTACTTC	CASSSLTGNIQYF
NA	TRBV11-2	NA	TRBJ2-7	TGTGCCAGCAGCTTACCGGGGGCCGAGCAGTACTTC	CASSLPGAEQYF
few	TRBV6-6	TRBD2	TRBJ2-4	TGTGCCAGCAGGTCACTAGCGGGAGACTTGTACTTC	CASRSLAGDLYF
NA	TRBV7-3	TRBD2	TRBJ2-5	TGTGCCAGCAGCCTAACGGGGACTAGCGGGATCGGAGAGACCCAGTACTTC	CASSLTGTSGIGETQYF
few	TRBV20-1	TRBD2	TRBJ2-1	TGCAGTGCTAGTCCCGGACTAGCGCCCTACAATGAGCAGTTCTTC	CSASPGLAPYNEQFF
NA	TRBV20-1	TRBD2	TRBJ2-2	TGCAGTGCTAGAGATCATAGGACTAGCGGCGGGGAGCTGTTTTTT	CSARDHRTSGGELFF
NA	TRBV12-3/TRBV12-4	NA	TRBJ1-4	TGTGCCAGCAGTTCCAACCCCACCGGGGGCTGGAGTAATGAAAAACTGTTTTTT	CASSSNPTGGWSNEKLFF
NA	TRBV24-1	TRBD1	TRBJ2-5	TGTACCACCAGTGCGGACAGGGGGAGTAATGAGCAGTACTTC	CTTSADRGSNEQYF